This record looks at one T cell receptor (beta chain) sequence and its context. Assay used: immunoSEQ multiplex PCR; TCRdb lists only in-frame clones, some missing. The sample includes 17,000 or so clones, around nine tenths of them seen just once. The record originates from a study of technical replicates of blood from several donors. CDR3 length: 14 residues. In germline, CDR1 is SGHDT, CDR2 YYEEEE. With 4 bases clipped from V and 6 bases from J, the junction kept 7 bases outside the gene matches. This receptor was identified in a human donor in good health. Sample: PBMCs. The rearrangement joins TRBV5-6 to TRBJ1-2; 9 positions agree with TRBD1. Here the CDR3 reads CASSQWDRENGYTF. The CDR3 region has the DNA TGTGCCAGCAGCCAATGGGACAGGGAGAATGGCTACACCTTC.